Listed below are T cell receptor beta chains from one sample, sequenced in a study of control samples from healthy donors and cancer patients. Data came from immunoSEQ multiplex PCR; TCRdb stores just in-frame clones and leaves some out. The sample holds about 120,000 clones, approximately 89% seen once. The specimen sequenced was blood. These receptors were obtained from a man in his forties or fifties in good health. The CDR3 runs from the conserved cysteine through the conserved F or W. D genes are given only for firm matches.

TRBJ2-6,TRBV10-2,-,CASRVGTSKGANVLTF,TGCGCCAGCAGGGTCGGGACGTCAAAGGGGGCCAACGTCCTGACTTTC
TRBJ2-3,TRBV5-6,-,CASSLRGTDTQYF,TGTGCCAGCAGCTTGAGGGGGACAGATACGCAGTATTTT
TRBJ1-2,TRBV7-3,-,CASSSYGQTGGYTF,TGTGCCAGCAGCTCGTATGGACAGACGGGTGGCTACACCTTC
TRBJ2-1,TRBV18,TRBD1,CASSPTGAIEQFF,TGTGCCAGCTCACCAACAGGGGCCATTGAACAGTTCTTC
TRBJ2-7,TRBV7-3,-,CASSTKEGRGEQYF,TGTGCCAGCAGCACTAAAGAGGGACGCGGGGAGCAGTACTTC
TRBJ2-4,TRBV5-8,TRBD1,CASSGDRDRNIQYF,TGTGCCAGCAGCGGTGACCGGGACAGGAACATTCAGTACTTC
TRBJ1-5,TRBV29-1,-,CSVEIGGQPQHF,TGCAGCGTTGAAATCGGAGGACAGCCCCAGCATTTT
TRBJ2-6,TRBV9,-,CASSVASLDRSGANVLTF,TGTGCCAGCAGCGTAGCCAGCCTAGATCGCTCTGGGGCCAACGTCCTGACTTTC
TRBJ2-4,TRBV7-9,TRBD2,CASSSGPREGAKNIQYF,TGTGCCAGCAGCTCCGGACCGAGGGAGGGAGCCAAAAACATTCAGTACTTC
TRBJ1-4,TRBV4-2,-,CASSQPQLDTNEKLFF,TGTGCCAGCAGCCAACCTCAACTAGACACAAATGAAAAACTGTTTTTT
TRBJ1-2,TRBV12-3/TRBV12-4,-,CASSLSYGYTF,TGTGCCAGCAGTTTATCCTATGGCTACACCTTC
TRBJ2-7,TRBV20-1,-,CSALDSYEQYF,TGCAGTGCATTGGACAGCTACGAGCAGTACTTC